This entry features one TCR beta chain sequence. Original processing methods: Reference gene primer amplification in the assay estimated nucleated cell counts. Produced via immunoSEQ multiplex PCR; TCRdb's table is partial and in-frame only. The D gene and trimming were derived from the DNA, and the V and J assignments and clone size from that table. The table records roughly 13,000 clones, over 80% of them present only once. This CDR3 spans 15 amino acids. Trimming stripped 6 bases from V and 0 bases from J, with 14 bases between. Germline CDR1 reads MDHEN; CDR2 reads SYDVKM. The record originates from a study of blood T cell repertoires in COVID-19. Study in general: Italy, Spain and the United States were the sources of the convalescent and acute COVID-19 samples. The cDNA or gDNA used as material had been derived from T cells, B-cell-depleted T cells, or PBMCs.

The specimen sequenced was peripheral blood. This TCR was recovered from a human donor in a cohort sampled during active COVID-19. The chain is built from TRBV28 and TRBJ1-1; D uncertain. CDR3 sequence (DNA): TGTGCCAGCAGCCCCCAACGAGGTGTGAACACTGAAGCTTTCTTT. Its translation: CASSPQRGVNTEAFF.